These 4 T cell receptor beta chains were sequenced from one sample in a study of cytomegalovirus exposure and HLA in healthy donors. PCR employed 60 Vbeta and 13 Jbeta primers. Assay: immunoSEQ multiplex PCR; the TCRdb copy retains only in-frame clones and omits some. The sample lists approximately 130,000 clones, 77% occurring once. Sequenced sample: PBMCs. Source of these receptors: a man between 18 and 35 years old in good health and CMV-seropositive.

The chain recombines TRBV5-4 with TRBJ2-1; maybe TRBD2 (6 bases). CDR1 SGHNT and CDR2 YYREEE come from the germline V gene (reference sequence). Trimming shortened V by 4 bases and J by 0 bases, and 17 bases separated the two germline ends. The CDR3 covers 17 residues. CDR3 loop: CASSLPGLSSSYNEQFF. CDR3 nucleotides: TGTGCCAGCAGCCTCCCGGGACTGTCGAGCTCCTACAATGAGCAGTTCTTC.

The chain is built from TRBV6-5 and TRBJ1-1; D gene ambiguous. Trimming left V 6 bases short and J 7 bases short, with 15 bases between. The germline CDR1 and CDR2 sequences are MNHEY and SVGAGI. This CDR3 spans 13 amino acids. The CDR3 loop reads CASSRVLSLEAFF. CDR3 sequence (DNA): TGTGCCAGCAGCCGCGTTTTGTCGCTTGAAGCTTTCTTT.

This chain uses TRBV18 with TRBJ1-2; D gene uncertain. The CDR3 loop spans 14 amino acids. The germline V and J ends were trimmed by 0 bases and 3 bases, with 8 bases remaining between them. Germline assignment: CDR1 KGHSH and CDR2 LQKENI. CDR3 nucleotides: TGTGCCAGCTCACCACCGGCTCTGGACTATGGCTACACCTTC. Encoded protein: CASSPPALDYGYTF.

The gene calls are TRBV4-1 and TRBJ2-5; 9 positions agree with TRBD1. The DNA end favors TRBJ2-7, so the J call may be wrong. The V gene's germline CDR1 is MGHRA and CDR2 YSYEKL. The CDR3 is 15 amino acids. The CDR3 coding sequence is TGCGCCAGCAGCCCTGGGACAGGGAGAATCTACGAGCAGTACTTC. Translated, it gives CASSPGTGRIYEQYF.